This TCR beta chain was observed in a study of shared clonotypes between healthy human individuals. Every unsorted PBMC PCR replicate was loaded with 300 ng DNA, approximately 30,000 T cell genomes. Only in-frame clones appear in the TCRdb table, and some are missing; sequencing was by immunoSEQ multiplex PCR. Of about 480,000 clones listed, almost 80% are singletons. Germline V gene sequence: CDR1 SQVTM, CDR2 ANQGSEA. V lost 4 bases to trimming and J lost 4 bases, with 11 bases between them. The CDR3 covers 14 residues. This sequence joins TRBV29-1 and TRBJ2-6, with D possibly matching TRBD1 (5 bases). Sequencing was done on a sample of PBMCs. This sequence was found in a woman aged 40 to 50 in good health. Some clones in this sample may be carry-over from other donors' samples. Here the CDR3 DNA reads TGCAGCGTTGCGAAAGGGGCAGGGGCCAACGTCCTGACTTTC. Translated: CSVAKGAGANVLTF.